This TCR beta chain is from a study of CD8 T cells in Susac syndrome. Trimming pared 2 bases from V and 5 bases from J, leaving 14 bases between. CDR1 and CDR2 from the germline V gene are SGHRS and YFSETQ. The CDR3 length is 14 residues. With random hexamers, reverse transcription was performed on about 0.45 to 1 ug of RNA. TCRdb passed the immunoSEQ multiplex PCR reads through MiXCR, listing each CDR3 protein once. Of over 95,000 distinct CDR3 sequences listed, about nine tenths were seen once; the top ten hold approximately 0.12%. From blood CD8+ and CD4+ T cells, TCR beta sequences were generated. Healthy donors formed controls matched for age and sex. Negative isolation was used for CD8+ and CD4+ T cells and FACS enrichment for TEMRA cells.

The receptor comes from a human donor in good health. The sample consisted of CD8+ T cells from PBMCs. The chain is built from TRBV5-1 and TRBJ2-7; maybe TRBD1 (5 bases). The CDR3 protein is CASSFQGLSHEQYF. In DNA, the CDR3 is TGCGCCAGCAGCTTTCAGGGTTTGTCGCACGAGCAGTACTTC.